The rows below give T cell receptor beta chains drawn from one sample of a study of blood T cell repertoires in COVID-19. Profiling relied on immunoSEQ multiplex PCR, and the TCRdb table lists in-frame clones only, not all of them. The sample lists around 250,000 clones; about 90% were seen once. The sequenced sample consisted of peripheral blood. The receptors here all came from a man aged 55 to 70 with acute or convalescent COVID-19. The CDR3 runs from the conserved cysteine through the conserved F or W. A D gene is named only where the DNA matches it firmly. The size field is filled for only some rows; it gives once, few, many or a size class.

-	-	TRBV5-1	TRBJ2-1	TGCGCCAGCAGCGGGTATTCTAGTGTCGACAATGAGCAGTTCTTC	CASSGYSSVDNEQFF
-	-	TRBV11-3	TRBJ1-1	TGTGCCAGCAGCTTATACAGGAACACTGAAGCTTTCTTT	CASSLYRNTEAFF
-	TRBD2	TRBV11-2	TRBJ2-1	TGTGCCAGCAGCCCCAGGGGCGGGAGGGAAAATGAGCAGTTCTTC	CASSPRGGRENEQFF
few	-	TRBV29-1	TRBJ1-1	TGCAGCGTTGAGCAGGGCCGCGGAACTGAAGCTTTCTTT	CSVEQGRGTEAFF
-	-	TRBV7-8	TRBJ2-7	TGTGCCAGCAGCACCTTTGGCAGGGCGGCCTACGAGCAGTACTTC	CASSTFGRAAYEQYF
few	-	TRBV29-1	TRBJ1-1	TGCAGCTTCTCTCCTAGGTCCATGAACACTGAAGCTTTCTTT	CSFSPRSMNTEAFF
-	-	TRBV5-6	TRBJ1-1	TGTGCCAGCAGCTTTCTGGGACTTGAGAACACTGAAGCTTTCTTT	CASSFLGLENTEAFF
-	-	TRBV11-3	TRBJ1-6	TGTGCCAGCAGGGGAAGCGGTAACGGTTCACCCCTCCACTTT	CASRGSGNGSPLHF
-	TRBD1	TRBV6-2/TRBV6-3	TRBJ2-7	TGTGCCAGCAGTGAGACGGGACAGTCTCCCTACGAGCAGTACTTC	CASSETGQSPYEQYF
-	-	TRBV19	TRBJ1-5	TGTGCCAGTAGTCCCTCGAGTAAAAGCATAAATCAGCCCCAGCATTTT	CASSPSSKSINQPQHF
-	-	TRBV19	TRBJ2-6	TGTGCCAGTAGCCAGGGGGGTGGGGCCAACGTCCTGACTTTC	CASSQGGGANVLTF
-	-	TRBV6-4	TRBJ2-1	TGTGCCAGCAGTGACTCGAAGAATCGACAGCGACCCTACAATGAGCAGTTCTTC	CASSDSKNRQRPYNEQFF
few	-	TRBV5-1	TRBJ2-7	TGCGCCAGCAGCCTACCGGGGAAGTACGAGCAGTACTTC	CASSLPGKYEQYF
-	-	TRBV28	TRBJ1-5	TGTGCCAGCAGGTACAGTCCTAGCAATCAGCCCCAGCATTTT	CASRYSPSNQPQHF
-	-	TRBV28	TRBJ2-1	TGTGCCACCGTAAGGCGGGTCGAGCAGTTCTTC	CATVRRVEQFF
-	TRBD1	TRBV11-2	TRBJ2-1	TGTGCCAGCAGCTTTCGGACAGGGTGGGGGAACGAGCAGTTCTTC	CASSFRTGWGNEQFF
once	TRBD1	TRBV11-3	TRBJ2-7	TGTGCCAGCAGCTCCGGACAGGGGAAGATGGAGTACTTC	CASSSGQGKMEYF
-	TRBD1	TRBV18	TRBJ1-5	TGTGCCAGTCGGGCCCGACAGGGTGGCAATCAGCCCCAGCATTTT	CASRARQGGNQPQHF
-	TRBD1	TRBV4-2	TRBJ2-3	TGTGCCAGCAGCCAAGAGGACAGGGGCGGGGATACGCAGTATTTT	CASSQEDRGGDTQYF
-	TRBD1	TRBV5-5	TRBJ2-4	TGTGCCACCTCCGGGACAGACAAAAACATTCAGTACTTC	CATSGTDKNIQYF
-	TRBD2	TRBV19	TRBJ2-5	TGTGCCAGTAGTCGGCGGGGGACGGAGACCCAGTACTTC	CASSRRGTETQYF
-	-	TRBV24-1	TRBJ2-3	TGTGCCACCAGTGAAGATCAACGGGAGATAGATACGCAGTATTTT	CATSEDQREIDTQYF
-	TRBD2	TRBV6-4	TRBJ2-5	TGTGCCAGCAGTGAGGTCGGCGGGAGGGCGCAAGAGACCCAGTACTTC	CASSEVGGRAQETQYF
-	TRBD1	TRBV29-1	TRBJ2-1	TGCAGCGCTGACAGGGGGCACGGAAATGAGCAGTTCTTC	CSADRGHGNEQFF
-	TRBD2	TRBV19	TRBJ2-5	TGTGCCAGTAGCAGGACTAGCGGTCCCACGGCCCAGTACTTC	CASSRTSGPTAQYF
-	TRBD2	TRBV19	TRBJ2-3	TGTGCCAGTAGTATGATAGCGGGAGGGGAGACAGATACGCAGTATTTT	CASSMIAGGETDTQYF
-	-	TRBV7-9	TRBJ1-2	TGTGCCAGCAGCGGGACAATTGGGGATGGCTACACCTTC	CASSGTIGDGYTF
-	TRBD1	TRBV28	TRBJ1-2	TGTGCCAGCAGTTCGGGGACAGGGAACTATGGCTACACCTTC	CASSSGTGNYGYTF
-	-	TRBV11-3	TRBJ2-1	TGTGCCAGCAGCCATTGGACTAATGAGCAGTTCTTC	CASSHWTNEQFF
-	-	TRBV28	TRBJ1-5	TGTGCCAGCAGCCTCCTCGGGGAAAATCAGCCCCAGCATTTT	CASSLLGENQPQHF
-	-	TRBV24-1	TRBJ1-5	TGTGCCACCAGTGATTCAAAGGCGACAGGTAGGCAGCCCCAGCATTTT	CATSDSKATGRQPQHF
-	-	TRBV7-9	TRBJ2-5	TGTGCCAGCAGCTACCCCGGAGAGACCCAGTACTTC	CASSYPGETQYF
-	-	TRBV27	TRBJ1-4	TGTGCCAGCAGTTTGGGGATTGGGGGCTCAAATGAAAAACTGTTTTTT	CASSLGIGGSNEKLFF
-	-	TRBV27	TRBJ2-1	TGTGCCAGCAGTTTAAGGAGCGCTATCTCCTACAATGAGCAGTTCTTC	CASSLRSAISYNEQFF
-	TRBD1	TRBV6-2/TRBV6-3	TRBJ1-4	TGTGCCAGCAGTACACAGGGGGCTGGTGAAAAACTGTTTTTT	CASSTQGAGEKLFF
-	-	TRBV5-1	TRBJ2-2	TGCGCCAGCCGACAGGACCCCGCCACCGGGGAGCTGTTTTTT	CASRQDPATGELFF
once	-	TRBV19	TRBJ1-1	TGTGCCAGTAGTTTTTTCGTAGGGGCAGAAGCTTTCTTT	CASSFFVGAEAFF
-	TRBD1	TRBV30	TRBJ1-3	TGTGCCTGGACCCCGGGACAGGGTACAGGAAACACCATATATTTT	CAWTPGQGTGNTIYF
-	-	TRBV5-4	TRBJ1-2	TGTGCCAGCAGCTTGGCCGGGGGAATTGGGAACTATGGCTACACCTTC	CASSLAGGIGNYGYTF
-	TRBD1	TRBV7-2	TRBJ1-2	TGTGCCAGCAGCTTAGCGTTCGCAGGGGGGCCGATCCCCTATGGCTACACCTTC	CASSLAFAGGPIPYGYTF
-	-	TRBV2	TRBJ1-3	TGTGCCAGTGCCTGGGGCCCTGGAAACACCATATATTTT	CASAWGPGNTIYF
once	TRBD1	TRBV25-1	TRBJ1-1	TGTGCCAGCAGTGATTGGGACAGGGTTGACACTGAAGCTTTCTTT	CASSDWDRVDTEAFF